The 15 T cell receptor beta chains given below trace back to one sample, sequenced in a study of cytomegalovirus exposure and HLA in healthy donors. Profiling relied on immunoSEQ multiplex PCR, and the TCRdb table lists in-frame clones only, not all of them. The sample has some 150,000 clones; 80% to 90% are singletons. Sequenced: PBMCs. Receptors originate from a woman between 18 and 30 years old in good health and CMV-seropositive.

This rearrangement joins TRBV7-3 to TRBJ1-3, with D hard to call. CDR1 and CDR2 (germline): SGHTA, FQGTGA. The V end was cut by 1 base, the J end by 0 bases, with 4 bases between. CDR3 size: 14 residues. The CDR3 loop reads CASSLRSSGNTIYF. For the CDR3, the DNA is TGTGCCAGCAGCTTAAGGAGCTCTGGAAACACCATATATTTT.

V gene TRBV5-1 combines with J gene TRBJ2-2, with TRBD1 matching 7 bases. The CDR3 contains 15 residues. Germline CDR1 reads SGHRS; CDR2 reads YFSETQ. The V gene end was trimmed by 4 bases and the J gene end by 0 bases; junction bases not matched to a gene: 3. The CDR3 region has the DNA TGCGCCAGCAGCGACGGGACAGCGAACACCGGGGAGCTGTTTTTT. Translating gives CASSDGTANTGELFF.

V is TRBV4-2 and J is TRBJ2-2; 7 nucleotides agree with TRBD2. From germline, CDR1 is LGHNA and CDR2 YNFKEQ. Trimming removed 0 bases from V and 3 bases from J; junction bases left unmatched: 10. The CDR3 length is 18 residues. The DNA for the CDR3 is TGTGCCAGCAGCCAAGACCTACTGACTAGCAGGGACACCGGGGAGCTGTTTTTT. Protein product: CASSQDLLTSRDTGELFF.

The chain combines TRBV7-9 with TRBJ1-6, with TRBD1 matching 7 bases. Per germline, CDR1 SEHNR and CDR2 FQNEAQ (reference sequence). The length of the CDR3 is 14 residues. Germline trimming cut 5 bases from V and 10 bases from J; bases unmatched to any gene: 8. The CDR3 loop is CASSAQGRKSPLHF. The CDR3 DNA follows: TGTGCCAGCAGCGCACAGGGGCGAAAATCACCCCTCCACTTT.

The rearrangement uses TRBV21-1 and TRBJ1-2. TRBV21-1 has pseudogene status. CDR3 length: 16 amino acids. The CDR3 nucleotides are TGTGCCAGCAGCGAGGGTTATGGCAGGACTATCCACGGCTACACCTTC. As protein: CASSEGYGRTIHGYTF.

This chain links TRBV14 with TRBJ1-4, with D possibly matching TRBD1 (5 bases). Germline V gives CDR1 SGHDN, CDR2 FVKESK. The CDR3 is 16 amino acids. The V and J ends lost 4 bases and 10 bases respectively, with 22 bases between them. Written as DNA, the CDR3 is TGTGCCAGCAGCCTACCCGGCGCGGGGGTTGGCGGAAAACTGTTTTTT. Translating gives CASSLPGAGVGGKLFF.

The chain couples TRBV19 to TRBJ1-1; no definite D call. In germline, CDR1 is LNHDA, CDR2 SQIVND (reference sequence). Deletions cut 3 bases from V and 4 bases from J, with 9 bases between. The CDR3 runs 13 residues. CDR3: CASSIFSLTEAFF. CDR3 DNA: TGTGCCAGTAGTATTTTCTCACTCACTGAAGCTTTCTTT.

V gene TRBV30 combines with J gene TRBJ1-4, with 7 bases matching TRBD1. This CDR3 region has 14 residues. Germline CDR1 and CDR2: GTSNPN and SVGIG (reference sequence). V trimming: 2 bases; J trimming: 4 bases; junction bases outside the gene matches: 4. This CDR3 reads CAWSRGGNNEKLFF. The CDR3 region has the DNA TGTGCCTGGAGTAGAGGGGGCAATAATGAAAAACTGTTTTTT.

The genes are TRBV7-2 and TRBJ2-1; 11 bases align to TRBD2. Trimming at V came to 1 base and at J to 9 bases, leaving 5 bases not matched to a gene. The CDR3 is 15 residues long. Germline loops: CDR1 SGHTA, CDR2 FQGNSA. The CDR3 bases are TGTGCCAGCAGCTTAGAGGGACTAGCGGCCCTTGAGCAGTTCTTC. It is translated as CASSLEGLAALEQFF.

V gene TRBV11-1 combines with J gene TRBJ1-2; D is unclear. With 1 base removed from V and 7 bases from J, the gap between germline ends came to 7 bases. Germline loops: CDR1 SGHAT, CDR2 FQDESV (reference sequence). This CDR3 contains 12 residues. The CDR3 protein is CASSLGQAGYTF. The CDR3 DNA reads TGTGCCAGCAGCTTAGGTCAGGCTGGCTACACCTTC.

The V call is TRBV6-1, the J call TRBJ1-1; no firm D call. The germline V gene encodes CDR1 MNHNS and CDR2 SASEGT. The V end lost 6 bases, the J end lost 0 bases, and 8 bases lay between the germline ends. This CDR3 region has 13 residues. Written as DNA, the CDR3 is TGTGCCAGCAGGACGGGGTTGAACACTGAAGCTTTCTTT. It specifies CASRTGLNTEAFF.

The chain couples TRBV19 to TRBJ1-2; a weak D match, TRBD1 (5 bases). The length of the CDR3 is 13 residues. Trimming shortened V by 6 bases and J by 8 bases, and 16 bases separated the two germline ends. From germline, CDR1 is LNHDA and CDR2 SQIVND (reference sequence). The chain's CDR3 is CASRERGQGGYTF. The CDR3 nucleotides are TGTGCCAGTAGAGAGAGAGGACAAGGGGGCTACACCTTC. Looking up the rest from reference TRBV19 and TRBJ1-2 gives the full variable domain: DGGITQSPKYLFRKEGQNVTLSCEQNLNHDAMYWYRQDPGQGLRLIYYSQIVNDFQKGDIAEGYSVSREKKESFPLTVTSAQKNPTAFYLCASRERGQGGYTFGSGTRLTVV.

The V and J genes are TRBV11-2 and TRBJ2-7; tentative D call: TRBD2 (6 bases). CDR1 and CDR2 (germline): SGHAT, FQNNGV. The CDR3 consists of 14 residues. V was trimmed by 7 bases and J by 3 bases, leaving 16 bases between them. CDR3 sequence: CASTEPGLSYEQYF. CDR3 bases: TGTGCCAGCACGGAACCGGGACTTAGCTACGAGCAGTACTTC.

This chain uses TRBV7-9 with TRBJ2-7, with D tentatively TRBD2 (5 bases). The CDR3 has 12 residues. Trimming took off 7 bases at V and 4 bases at J, with 11 bases between the two ends. In germline, CDR1 is SEHNR, CDR2 FQNEAQ (reference sequence). CDR3 residues: CASTLEGYEQYF. In DNA form, the CDR3 reads TGTGCCAGCACGTTAGAGGGTTACGAGCAGTACTTC.

The chain recombines TRBV18 with TRBJ1-1; D gene unclear. This CDR3 region has 13 residues. V was shortened by 2 bases and J by 1 base, with 5 bases between the two germline ends. The germline gives CDR1 KGHSH, CDR2 LQKENI. This CDR3 is CASSPTGNTEAFF. The DNA of the CDR3 is TGTGCCAGCTCACCAACGGGGAACACTGAAGCTTTCTTT.